This TCR beta chain originates from a study of cytomegalovirus exposure and HLA in healthy donors. Healthy bone marrow donors formed the donor group. PCR employed 60 Vbeta and 13 Jbeta primers. Assay used: immunoSEQ multiplex PCR; TCRdb lists only in-frame clones, some missing. Counted here are 85,000 to 120,000 clones, around 80% occurring once; the ten biggest clones make up 2% to 3%. Study observations and caveats: It has been reported that TCR beta sequences accurately predicted the HLA-A and HLA-B alleles of most subjects. A reported reduction in N-insertions relative to the approximately 670-donor mean was seen in an Asian-associated ancestry cluster in a later analysis.

For this clone: What it recognizes is unknown.

In germline, CDR1 is SEHNR, CDR2 FQNEAQ (reference sequence). Germline trimming cut 0 bases from V and 7 bases from J; bases unmatched to any gene: 4. The CDR3 runs 16 residues. The rearrangement links TRBV7-9 to TRBJ1-6, with TRBD1 identical over 9 bases. The TCR comes from a man between 35 and 55 years old in good health and CMV-seronegative. Sequencing was done on a sample of PBMCs. The CDR3 protein is CASSLALGQGNSPLHF. CDR3 in DNA: TGTGCCAGCAGCTTAGCGCTCGGACAGGGGAATTCACCCCTCCACTTT. The complete variable domain, with remaining parts taken from reference TRBV7-9 and TRBJ1-6, reads DTGVSQNPRHKITKRGQNVTFRCDPISEHNRLYWYRQTLGQGPEFLTYFQNEAQLEKSRLLSDRFSAERPKGSFSTLEIQRTEQGDSAMYLCASSLALGQGNSPLHFGNGTRLTVT.